Each of the 21 T cell receptor beta chains below was sequenced from the same sample in a study of glioma-infiltrating T cells after dendritic cell vaccination. Regarding time point: after dendritic cell vaccination, including at tumor progression/relapse. Produced via immunoSEQ multiplex PCR; TCRdb's table is partial and in-frame only. The sample has 90,000 to 95,000 clones, 80% to 90% seen once; the top ten hold roughly 2%. This specimen consisted of blood, obtained after dendritic cell vaccination. The receptors were gathered from a human donor with glioblastoma.

In its sample, this clone was seen once. The chain couples TRBV6-1 to TRBJ2-7; 7 bases match TRBD1. The CDR3 runs to 14 residues. Per the germline V gene, CDR1 is MNHNS and CDR2 is SASEGT. Trimming cost V 1 base and J 6 bases; bases outside gene matches: 6. The CDR3 loop reads CASSEGRNRGEQYV. The CDR3 bases are TGTGCCAGCAGTGAAGGAAGGAACAGGGGCGAGCAGTACGTC.

The V gene is TRBV7-3, the J gene TRBJ2-5, with D possibly matching TRBD2 (6 bases). Germline assignment: CDR1 SGHTA and CDR2 FQGTGA. Trimming cost V 5 bases and J 4 bases, with 14 bases left between them. The CDR3 contains 14 residues. The CDR3 DNA reads TGTGCCAGCAGCCCGGAGGGGTTGGCAGAGACCCAGTACTTC. This sequence encodes CASSPEGLAETQYF. The whole variable domain, filled in from reference TRBV7-3 and TRBJ2-5, reads GAGVSQTPSNKVTEKGKYVELRCDPISGHTALYWYRQSLGQGPEFLIYFQGTGAADDSGLPNDRFFAVRPEGSVSTLKIQRTERGDSAVYLCASSPEGLAETQYFGPGTRLLVL.

The genes are TRBV12-5 and TRBJ2-2; no clear D. V was shortened by 4 bases and J by 6 bases, with 9 bases between the two germline ends. Germline V gene lookup returns CDR1 LGHNT and CDR2 FRNRAP. The CDR3 is made up of 13 amino acids. CDR3 loop: CASGSFVPGELFF. CDR3 nucleotide sequence: TGTGCTAGTGGTTCCTTTGTCCCCGGGGAGCTGTTTTTT.

The J gene is TRBJ2-5, the V gene TRBV2; D is ambiguous. This CDR3 is 12 amino acids long. Germline V gene data show CDR1 as SNHLY and CDR2 as FYNNEI. With 4 bases removed from V and 5 bases from J, the gap between germline ends came to 8 bases. The CDR3 reads CASSVERETQYF. In DNA, the CDR3 is TGTGCCAGCAGTGTAGAGAGGGAGACCCAGTACTTC.

The V gene is TRBV6-5, the J gene TRBJ2-7, with 8 bases lining up with TRBD1. J was trimmed by 2 bases and V by 3 bases; bases with no gene match: 6. CDR1 is MNHEY, CDR2 SVGAGI, per germline. This CDR3 spans 15 amino acids. The CDR3 sequence is CASSYSGQGPYEQYF. CDR3 bases: TGTGCCAGCAGTTATAGTGGACAGGGTCCCTACGAGCAGTACTTC.

The rearrangement uses TRBV6-1 and TRBJ2-3; no clear D gene. The V end lost 1 base, the J end lost 7 bases, and 12 bases lay between the germline ends. The CDR3 consists of 14 residues. Germline loops: CDR1 MNHNS, CDR2 SASEGT. The chain's CDR3 is CASSEVGPHHTQYF. The CDR3 nucleotides are TGTGCCAGCAGTGAAGTTGGCCCCCACCATACGCAGTATTTT.

The rearrangement joins TRBV2 to TRBJ1-2; D possibly corresponds to TRBD1 (6 bases). In germline, CDR1 is SNHLY, CDR2 FYNNEI. This CDR3 comprises 14 residues. Between the trimmed V and J ends, which lost 4 bases and 9 bases, there was a span of 18 bases. CDR3 region: CASSVSGGSLRYTF. The DNA of the CDR3 is TGTGCCAGCAGTGTTTCGGGGGGCTCCCTACGCTACACCTTC. Drawing the rest from reference TRBV2 and TRBJ1-2, the complete variable domain is EPEVTQTPSHQVTQMGQEVILRCVPISNHLYFYWYRQILGQKVEFLVSFYNNEISEKSEIFDDQFSVERPDGSNFTLKIRSTKLEDSAMYFCASSVSGGSLRYTFGSGTRLTVV.

This sequence joins TRBV7-6 and TRBJ1-1; unclear D gene. V gave up 2 bases and J gave up 4 bases, with 17 bases separating them. From germline, CDR1 is SGHVS and CDR2 FNYEAQ. CDR3 length: 16 amino acids. CDR3 region: CASSLRLQGRGTEAFF. The CDR3 nucleotides read TGTGCCAGCAGCTTAAGGCTCCAAGGTCGGGGCACTGAAGCTTTCTTT. Based on the CDR3 plus reference TRBV7-6 and TRBJ1-1, the full variable domain is GAGVSQSPRYKVTKRGQDVALRCDPISGHVSLYWYRQALGQGPEFLTYFNYEAQQDKSGLPNDRFSAERPEGSISTLTIQRTEQRDSAMYRCASSLRLQGRGTEAFFGQGTRLTVV.

The genes are TRBV2 and TRBJ1-2, with a weak D call TRBD1 (5 bases). This CDR3 is built from 16 residues. V lost 6 bases and J 2 bases, leaving 19 bases between the germline ends. The germline CDR1 and CDR2 sequences are SNHLY and FYNNEI. The CDR3 DNA reads TGTGCCAGCAGGGAAAAGGGGACTTGGGCGAACTATGGCTACACCTTC. Protein product: CASREKGTWANYGYTF. The variable domain in full, completed from reference TRBV2 and TRBJ1-2, reads EPEVTQTPSHQVTQMGQEVILRCVPISNHLYFYWYRQILGQKVEFLVSFYNNEISEKSEIFDDQFSVERPDGSNFTLKIRSTKLEDSAMYFCASREKGTWANYGYTFGSGTRLTVV.

The rearrangement links TRBV19 to TRBJ1-2; TRBD1 matches 8 bases. CDR3 size: 17 residues. Losses at the gene ends were 7 bases for V and 4 bases for J; bases not matched to a gene: 17. Germline CDR1 is LNHDA and CDR2 is SQIVND (reference sequence). CDR3 sequence reads: CASIPSGWDRFAYGYTF. CDR3 in DNA: TGTGCCAGTATCCCCTCGGGTTGGGACAGGTTCGCCTATGGCTACACCTTC.

The chain carries TRBV23-1 and TRBJ2-5, with D tentatively TRBD1 (7 bases). TRBV23-1 is classed as an ORF, of uncertain function. The CDR3 runs 15 residues. Trimming shortened V by 1 base and J by 4 bases, and 13 bases separated the two germline ends. The DNA of the CDR3 is TGCGCCAGCAGTCAATTGGGCAGGGGGGCAGAGACCCAGTACTTC. It translates to CASSQLGRGAETQYF.

This sequence joins TRBV5-4 and TRBJ1-2, with a tentative D call TRBD1 (6 bases). The V end was cut by 4 bases, the J end by 2 bases, with 12 bases between. The CDR3 runs 14 residues. Germline CDR1 reads SGHNT; CDR2 reads YYREEE (reference sequence). The CDR3 reads CASSLPTGNYGYTF. CDR3 in DNA: TGTGCCAGCAGCCTTCCGACAGGAAACTATGGCTACACCTTC.

This rearrangement joins TRBV25-1 to TRBJ1-5; the D gene is possibly TRBD1 (5 bases). V lost 4 bases to trimming and J lost 9 bases, with 22 bases between them. The CDR3 runs 16 residues. Germline loops: CDR1 MGHDK, CDR2 SYGVNS. The CDR3 nucleotides read TGTGCCAGCAGTGGCCCCGTAGCGGGGGGTACTGGGCCCCAGCATTTT. Its translation: CASSGPVAGGTGPQHF.

J is TRBJ2-3 and V is TRBV5-1; TRBD1 matches 10 bases. Germline assignment: CDR1 SGHRS and CDR2 YFSETQ. The CDR3 runs 15 residues. Trimming removed 4 bases from V and 5 bases from J; junction bases left unmatched: 7. In DNA, the CDR3 is TGCGCCAGCAGCACACGGACAGGGGGTATAGATACGCAGTATTTT. Its translation is CASSTRTGGIDTQYF.

The rearrangement uses TRBV28 and TRBJ1-5, with D tentatively TRBD1 (5 bases). Trimming pared 6 bases from V and 4 bases from J, leaving 19 bases between. The CDR3 is 16 residues long. Germline V gives CDR1 MDHEN, CDR2 SYDVKM. In DNA, the CDR3 is TGTGCCAGCAGCCCCGCGGGGGAGGGAGATAATCAGCCCCAGCATTTT. Translation: CASSPAGEGDNQPQHF.

V is TRBV30 and J is TRBJ2-1, with D maybe TRBD2 (6 bases). The CDR3 contains 15 residues. V lost 4 bases, J lost 0 bases, and 13 bases lay in between. In germline, CDR1 is GTSNPN, CDR2 SVGIG (reference sequence). CDR3 nucleotides: TGTGCCTGGATGAGTAGCGGCTACTCCTACAATGAGCAGTTCTTC. Translating it yields CAWMSSGYSYNEQFF. The variable domain in full, completed from reference TRBV30 and TRBJ2-1, reads SQTIHQWPATLVQPVGSPLSLECTVEGTSNPNLYWYRQAAGRGLQLLFYSVGIGQISSEVPQNLSASRPQDRQFILSSKKLLLSDSGFYLCAWMSSGYSYNEQFFGPGTRLTVL.

The CDR3 region has the DNA TGTGCCAGTAACAGGGAAGGGGTTCAGCCCCAGCATTTT. Amino acids: CASNREGVQPQHF. This chain uses TRBV19 with TRBJ1-5, with a weak D call TRBD1 (6 bases). CDR3 length: 13 amino acids. Trimming took off 7 bases at V and 6 bases at J, with 13 bases between the two ends. Looked up from germline, CDR1 is LNHDA and CDR2 is SQIVND (reference sequence).

The genes are TRBV5-4 and TRBJ2-2; 7 nucleotides agree with TRBD1. J lost 5 bases, V lost 4 bases, and 8 bases had no gene match. Germline values: CDR1 SGHNT, CDR2 YYREEE (reference sequence). The length of the CDR3 is 15 residues. CDR3 sequence: CASSDDRDGTGELFF. CDR3 sequence (DNA): TGTGCCAGCAGCGATGACAGGGATGGGACCGGGGAGCTGTTTTTT.

V gene TRBV18 combines with J gene TRBJ1-1; tentatively, D is TRBD1 (6 bases). Trimming took off 3 bases at V and 0 bases at J, with 14 bases between the two ends. The CDR3 loop spans 16 amino acids. Germline V gene sequence: CDR1 KGHSH, CDR2 LQKENI. This chain's CDR3 is CASSPQGRPLNTEAFF. CDR3 nucleotides: TGTGCCAGCTCACCTCAGGGGCGTCCCTTGAACACTGAAGCTTTCTTT.

The chain uses TRBV10-1 and TRBJ2-5; 9 bases fit TRBD1. The germline CDR1 and CDR2 sequences are WNHNN and SYGVQD (reference sequence). CDR3 size: 13 residues. Trimming at V came to 5 bases and at J to 5 bases, leaving 3 bases not matched to a gene. CDR3 sequence: CASSPGQGETQYF. As DNA, the CDR3 is TGCGCCAGCAGTCCTGGACAGGGGGAGACCCAGTACTTC.

The J gene is TRBJ1-6, the V gene TRBV11-2; no clear D gene. Germline V gene data show CDR1 as SGHAT and CDR2 as FQNNGV. V lost 1 base and J 9 bases, leaving 4 bases between the germline ends. This CDR3 region has 12 residues. CDR3: CASSLAGSPLHF. The DNA for the CDR3 is TGTGCCAGCAGCTTAGCAGGTTCACCCCTCCACTTT.